This T cell receptor beta chain came from a study of blood T cell repertoires in COVID-19. Overall study context: Samples taken during acute and convalescent COVID-19 were collected in the United States, Italy and Spain.

This table comes from immunoSEQ multiplex PCR, and its TCRdb copy is limited to in-frame clones, with some not included. The repertoire holds 150,000 to 200,000 clones, with approximately 80% as singletons. The CDR3 is 17 residues long. Germline CDR1 reads SEHNR; CDR2 reads FQNEAQ (reference sequence). V shed 5 bases and J 4 bases; nucleotides not matched to a gene: 13. The clonotype comes from a woman in her seventies with COVID-19, enrolled during active disease. The sample consisted of peripheral blood. The chain employs TRBV7-9 and TRBJ2-4; 8 bases match TRBD2. The CDR3 sequence: CASSPIGRANQKNIQYF. DNA for the CDR3: TGTGCCAGCAGCCCTATCGGGAGGGCCAACCAAAAAAACATTCAGTACTTC.